This is a list of T cell receptor beta chains from one sample in a study of shared clonotypes between healthy human individuals. Profiled with immunoSEQ multiplex PCR; TCRdb holds only in-frame clones, not every one. Of 650,000 to 750,000 clones in the sample, more than 70% were seen once. Material for sequencing was memory CD4+ T cells sorted from blood. These receptors were obtained from a woman younger than 45 in good health. CDR3s include the opening cysteine and the closing phenylalanine or tryptophan. D genes are given only for firm matches. Where a row states a size, it is once, few, many or the class of an expanded clone; other rows omit it.

v_gene	abundance	d_gene	j_gene	CDR3aa	CDR3nt
TRBV28	.	TRBD1	TRBJ2-7	CASSLIVQGAEEQYF	TGTGCCAGCAGTTTAATCGTCCAGGGGGCTGAAGAGCAGTACTTC
TRBV19	.	TRBD1	TRBJ2-7	CASSSQGLTGLEQYF	TGTGCCAGTAGTTCACAGGGGTTGACTGGACTTGAGCAGTACTTC
TRBV7-9	.	TRBD1	TRBJ2-1	CASSPGTGGSRSSYNEQFF	TGTGCCAGCAGCCCCGGGACAGGGGGCTCCAGAAGCTCCTACAATGAGCAGTTCTTC
TRBV25-1	.	TRBD1	TRBJ1-2	CASSDDREQGGYTF	TGTGCCAGCAGTGACGACAGGGAACAGGGTGGCTACACCTTC
TRBV6-4	.	.	TRBJ2-5	CASSYGRGETQYF	TGTGCCAGCAGCTATGGCCGCGGGGAGACCCAGTACTTC
TRBV7-2	.	TRBD1	TRBJ2-2	CASRWTGTDRGELFF	TGTGCCAGCAGGTGGACCGGGACAGACAGGGGGGAGCTGTTTTTT
TRBV4-2	few	.	TRBJ2-1	CASSQELEAYNEQFF	TGTGCCAGCAGCCAAGAACTAGAGGCGTACAATGAGCAGTTCTTC
TRBV15	.	.	TRBJ1-4	CATSREAGVSEKLFF	TGTGCCACCAGCAGAGAAGCTGGTGTAAGTGAAAAACTGTTTTTT
TRBV5-5	.	.	TRBJ1-5	CASSGGINQPQHF	TGTGCCAGCAGCGGGGGAATCAATCAGCCCCAGCATTTT
TRBV28	.	.	TRBJ1-5	CASSTGGGKSNQPQHF	TGTGCCAGCAGCACGGGAGGGGGAAAAAGCAATCAGCCCCAGCATTTT
TRBV10-3	.	TRBD2	TRBJ2-7	CAINVAGESYEQYF	TGTGCCATCAATGTAGCGGGAGAGTCCTACGAGCAGTACTTC
TRBV28	once	.	TRBJ1-5	CASLGGVRNQPQHF	TGTGCCAGTCTGGGGGGGGTCCGCAATCAGCCCCAGCATTTT
TRBV6-1	few	.	TRBJ2-5	CASSRLQETQYF	TGTGCCAGCTCCAGACTCCAAGAGACCCAGTACTTC
TRBV28	few	.	TRBJ2-5	CASRPGGLETQYF	TGTGCCAGCAGACCAGGCGGCTTAGAGACCCAGTACTTC
TRBV28	.	.	TRBJ1-1	CASSPEGSRNTEAFF	TGTGCCAGCAGTCCGGAGGGATCGAGGAACACTGAAGCTTTCTTT
TRBV15	.	.	TRBJ1-5	CATSSGTSSNQPQHF	TGTGCCACCAGCAGTGGGACATCCAGCAATCAGCCCCAGCATTTT
TRBV30	.	.	TRBJ1-1	CAAERVEAFF	TGTGCCGCAGAGAGGGTTGAAGCTTTCTTT
TRBV11-2	.	TRBD2	TRBJ2-5	CASSLGSQGGRETQYF	TGTGCCAGCAGCTTAGGGTCCCAGGGAGGGAGAGAGACCCAGTACTTC
TRBV28	.	.	TRBJ2-2	CASSFLPGMAGELFF	TGTGCCAGCAGTTTTCTCCCGGGCATGGCCGGGGAGCTGTTTTTT
TRBV6-1	few	.	TRBJ1-1	CASSERRGALGTEAFF	TGTGCCAGCAGTGAAAGGAGGGGGGCGCTCGGCACTGAAGCTTTCTTT
TRBV5-4	.	TRBD2	TRBJ2-3	CASSPSLAGSTDTQYF	TGTGCCAGCAGCCCCAGCCTAGCGGGAAGCACAGATACGCAGTATTTT
TRBV6-6	.	.	TRBJ1-5	CASSFGQSNQPQHF	TGTGCCAGCAGTTTTGGACAAAGCAATCAGCCCCAGCATTTT
TRBV7-2	.	.	TRBJ2-3	CASSSRIVYTDTQYF	TGTGCCAGCAGCTCTCGGATCGTTTACACAGATACGCAGTATTTT
TRBV5-4	.	.	TRBJ2-1	CASSFSNSAYNEQFF	TGTGCCAGCAGCTTTAGCAACTCAGCCTACAATGAGCAGTTCTTC
TRBV19	.	.	TRBJ1-1	CASSIGGGPAFF	TGTGCCAGTAGTATCGGGGGAGGCCCAGCTTTCTTT
TRBV11-3	.	.	TRBJ2-3	CASSTQGPDTQYF	TGTGCCAGCAGCACCCAGGGACCAGATACGCAGTATTTT
TRBV6-1	few	TRBD1	TRBJ1-3	CASSSGTASNTIYF	TGTGCCAGCAGTTCCGGGACAGCGAGTAACACCATATATTTT
TRBV5-1	.	TRBD1	TRBJ2-7	CASRFDLVGQGNEQYF	TGCGCCAGCAGATTCGATCTAGTAGGACAGGGGAACGAGCAGTACTTC
TRBV28	.	.	TRBJ2-7	CASSLNSYEQYF	TGTGCCAGCAGTTTAAACTCCTACGAGCAGTACTTC
TRBV19	.	.	TRBJ2-4	CASSIGGTTKNIQYF	TGTGCCAGTAGTATCGGCGGGACGACCAAAAACATTCAGTACTTC
TRBV5-1	.	TRBD1	TRBJ2-2	CASSWGTGQTGELFF	TGCGCCAGCAGCTGGGGGACAGGGCAAACCGGGGAGCTGTTTTTT
TRBV2	few	.	TRBJ1-5	CASSERQNQPQHF	TGTGCCAGCAGTGAGAGACAGAATCAGCCCCAGCATTTT
TRBV11-2	.	TRBD2	TRBJ2-1	CASSQLAGRLTDNEQFF	TGTGCCAGCAGCCAACTAGCGGGCAGGCTAACCGACAATGAGCAGTTCTTC
TRBV7-8	.	TRBD1	TRBJ1-2	CASSVLGQGKVDGYTF	TGTGCCAGCAGCGTTCTGGGACAGGGGAAAGTTGATGGCTACACCTTC
TRBV11-2	.	.	TRBJ2-7	CASSLVLRGAYEQYF	TGTGCCAGCAGCTTAGTCCTGCGGGGAGCCTACGAGCAGTACTTC
TRBV4-1	once	TRBD2	TRBJ2-3	CASSQALGLAGVLSTDTQYF	TGCGCCAGCAGCCAAGCACTAGGGCTAGCGGGAGTTTTGAGCACAGATACGCAGTATTTT
TRBV4-1	.	TRBD2	TRBJ2-5	CASSPIQREYQETQYF	TGCGCCAGCAGCCCAATCCAGCGGGAGTACCAAGAGACCCAGTACTTC
TRBV30	many	.	TRBJ2-5	CAWRGPGSQETQYF	TGTGCCTGGAGAGGGCCAGGGTCCCAAGAGACCCAGTACTTC
TRBV27	few	TRBD1	TRBJ1-1	CASSWTGAGTEAFF	TGTGCCAGCAGTTGGACAGGGGCCGGCACTGAAGCTTTCTTT
TRBV5-1	.	.	TRBJ2-5	CASSLRAGGETQYF	TGCGCCAGCAGCTTGAGAGCTGGGGGAGAGACCCAGTACTTC
TRBV19	.	TRBD2	TRBJ2-1	CASSSTSGRGENEQFF	TGTGCCAGTAGTTCAACTAGCGGGAGAGGAGAGAATGAGCAGTTCTTC
TRBV28	.	.	TRBJ2-7	CASRTAGNEQYF	TGTGCCAGCAGGACTGCGGGCAACGAGCAGTACTTC
TRBV28	.	.	TRBJ1-6	CASIDAGHDNSPLHF	TGTGCCAGCATAGACGCGGGACACGATAATTCACCCCTCCACTTT
TRBV27	.	.	TRBJ1-1	CASSHKWSGNFEAFF	TGTGCCAGCAGTCATAAGTGGTCAGGGAACTTTGAAGCTTTCTTT
TRBV29-1	.	TRBD1	TRBJ1-2	CSVPGQGWLGYTF	TGCAGCGTTCCCGGACAGGGTTGGTTGGGCTACACCTTC
TRBV7-2	.	TRBD2	TRBJ2-5	CASSLEGPSGQETQYF	TGTGCCAGCAGCTTAGAGGGTCCTAGCGGACAAGAGACCCAGTACTTC
TRBV2	.	.	TRBJ1-4	CASSEGSGSEKLFF	TGTGCCAGCAGTGAAGGGTCAGGGTCTGAAAAACTGTTTTTT
TRBV6-5	.	.	TRBJ1-5	CASRLGANQPQHF	TGTGCCAGCAGGCTAGGAGCAAATCAGCCCCAGCATTTT
TRBV21-1	few	.	TRBJ1-5	CASSKGTEPNQPQHF	TGTGCCAGCAGCAAAGGGACGGAACCCAATCAGCCCCAGCATTTT
TRBV2	.	TRBD1	TRBJ1-5	CASSGQGNNQPQHF	TGTGCCAGCAGTGGACAGGGAAACAATCAGCCCCAGCATTTT
TRBV7-3	.	.	TRBJ2-5	CASSWTKEETQYF	TGTGCCAGCAGCTGGACTAAAGAAGAGACCCAGTACTTC
TRBV7-9	.	.	TRBJ1-3	CASSLLEGPLRGNTIYF	TGTGCCAGCAGCTTACTCGAGGGGCCGTTGAGAGGAAACACCATATATTTT
TRBV5-1	.	TRBD1	TRBJ2-2	CASSLGDRDAGELFF	TGCGCCAGCAGCTTGGGTGACAGGGACGCCGGGGAGCTGTTTTTT
TRBV19	few	.	TRBJ2-5	CASSMLEGGKSETQYF	TGTGCCAGTAGTATGTTGGAAGGGGGAAAATCGGAGACCCAGTACTTC
TRBV11-2	few	.	TRBJ2-7	CASSLVRGFANEQYF	TGTGCCAGCAGCTTAGTGAGGGGGTTTGCCAACGAGCAGTACTTC
TRBV9	.	.	TRBJ2-1	CASSPHIGDEQFF	TGTGCCAGCAGCCCCCACATTGGAGATGAGCAGTTCTTC
TRBV6-1	.	.	TRBJ1-2	CASSEGIRESNYGYTF	TGTGCCAGCAGTGAAGGTATCCGGGAGAGTAACTATGGCTACACCTTC
TRBV10-3	.	.	TRBJ2-1	CAISETGNNRGYEQFF	TGTGCCATCAGTGAGACCGGGAATAACAGAGGATATGAGCAGTTCTTC
TRBV2	.	TRBD2	TRBJ2-7	CASSGLAGGVISYEQYF	TGTGCCAGCAGTGGCCTAGCGGGTGGTGTTATCTCCTACGAGCAGTACTTC
TRBV28	few	TRBD1	TRBJ2-2	CASSAPDRGYTGELFF	TGTGCCAGCAGCGCCCCAGACAGGGGATACACCGGGGAGCTGTTTTTT